This T cell receptor beta chain was sequenced during a study of control samples from healthy donors and cancer patients. Sequencing used immunoSEQ multiplex PCR; TCRdb keeps in-frame clones, though not all of them. The table lists about 94,000 clones, 90% of them singletons. This clone has just a few counts. CDR3 length: 15 amino acids. V was pared by 0 bases and J by 8 bases, with 16 bases between. Per germline, CDR1 MNHEY and CDR2 SVGAGI. The rearrangement joins TRBV6-5 to TRBJ1-2; D gene ambiguous. The sample was blood. The source is a woman aged 18-35 years in good health. As DNA, the CDR3 is TGTGCCAGCAGTTACTCTATTTATGGATACGGGGGCTACACCTTC. Encoded protein: CASSYSIYGYGGYTF.